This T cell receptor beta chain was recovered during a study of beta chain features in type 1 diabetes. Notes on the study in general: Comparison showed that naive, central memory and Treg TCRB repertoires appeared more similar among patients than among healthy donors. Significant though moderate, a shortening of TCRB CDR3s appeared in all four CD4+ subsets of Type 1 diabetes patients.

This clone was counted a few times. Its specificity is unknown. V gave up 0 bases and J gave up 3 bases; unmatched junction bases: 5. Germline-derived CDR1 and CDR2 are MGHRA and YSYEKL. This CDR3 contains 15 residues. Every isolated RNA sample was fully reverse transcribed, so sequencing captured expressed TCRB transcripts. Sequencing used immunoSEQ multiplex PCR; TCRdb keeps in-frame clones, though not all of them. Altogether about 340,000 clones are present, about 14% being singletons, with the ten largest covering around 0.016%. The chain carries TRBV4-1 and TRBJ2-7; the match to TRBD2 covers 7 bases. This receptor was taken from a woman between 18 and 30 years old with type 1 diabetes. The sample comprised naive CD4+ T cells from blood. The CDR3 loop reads CASSQDRPSGYEQYF. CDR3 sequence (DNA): TGCGCCAGCAGCCAAGATCGGCCTAGCGGCTACGAGCAGTACTTC.